The clone carrying this T cell receptor beta chain was recorded once. These data come from a study of blood T cell repertoires in COVID-19. Background on the study: COVID-19 samples collected from the United States, Italy and Spain covered acute and convalescent phases. T cells, B-cell-depleted T cells, or PBMCs provided the cDNA or gDNA that served as material.

As processed by the authors: From reference gene primer amplification, estimates of nucleated cell counts were derived. Libraries were prepared by immunoSEQ multiplex PCR; TCRdb keeps only in-frame clonotypes and omits some of them. Clone size and V and J calls were adopted from that table, with D and trimming inferred from the DNA. Counted here are fewer than 600,000 clones, roughly 90% occurring once; the ten biggest clones make up 1.5% to 2%. The V and J ends lost 3 bases and 5 bases, in that order; junction bases with no gene match: 11. Germline V gene lookup returns CDR1 MNHEY and CDR2 SMNVEV (reference sequence). The CDR3 totals 17 residues. What the recovered Cohort 3 donors had was two negative PCRs, clearance, or symptom resolution.

The chain has TRBV27 and TRBJ2-2; 8 nucleotides line up with TRBD1. The sequencing sample was made of PBMCs or T cells enriched from blood (not recorded which). The sequence was obtained from a woman between 40 and 50 years old who had recovered from COVID-19. CDR3 in DNA: TGTGCCAGCAGTTTTCACCTCCAGGGGGCAGGAACCGGGGAGCTGTTTTTT. This translates into CASSFHLQGAGTGELFF.